Listed here is a single TCR beta chain. Assay: immunoSEQ multiplex PCR; the TCRdb copy retains only in-frame clones and omits some. The table records about 200,000 clones, over 75% of them present only once. This specimen comes from a study of blood T cell repertoires in COVID-19. Overall study: Specimens from acute and convalescent COVID-19 originated in the United States, Italy and Spain.

Sequencing was carried out using PBMCs or T cells enriched from blood (not recorded which). The sequence was collected from a middle-aged woman with acute COVID-19.

The CDR3 sequence: CAWDSGGGGPHEQYF. The CDR3 bases are TGTGCCTGGGATAGCGGTGGGGGAGGGCCCCACGAGCAGTACTTC. V and J are TRBV30 and TRBJ2-7; TRBD2 matches 7 bases. After removal of 5 bases from V and 5 bases from J, the junction contained 15 bases not matched to a gene. This CDR3 is built from 15 residues. Germline V gene data show CDR1 as GTSNPN and CDR2 as SVGIG (reference sequence).